This T cell receptor (beta chain) was captured in a study of control samples from healthy donors and cancer patients. The table came from immunoSEQ multiplex PCR; TCRdb's copy has only in-frame clones and leaves some out. Found here are about 95,000 clones, around four fifths of them singletons; the top ten hold around 20%. The CDR3 length is 13 residues. V lost 3 bases and J lost 11, with 16 bases in between. Germline V lookup: CDR1 LGHDT, CDR2 YNNKEL (reference sequence). The receptor was isolated from a man in his thirties or forties in good health. Sequences were obtained from blood. The gene calls are TRBV3-1 (or the pseudogene TRBV3-2) and TRBJ1-1; D is perhaps TRBD1 (5 bases). This chain's CDR3 is CASSQDLGTMAFF. CDR3 sequence (DNA): TGTGCCAGCAGCCAGGATCTTGGGACGATGGCTTTCTTT.